These 10 T cell receptor beta chains were all obtained from the same sample, sequenced in a study of cytomegalovirus exposure and HLA in healthy donors. The table came from immunoSEQ multiplex PCR; TCRdb's copy has only in-frame clones and leaves some out. The repertoire has some 66,000 clones, around 97% of them found once; the top ten carry about 1.6%. What was sequenced was PBMCs. Receptors originate from a woman in her late teens or twenties in good health and CMV-seropositive.

This chain joins TRBV6-5 and TRBJ1-1; no definite D call. CDR1 is MNHEY and CDR2 is SVGAGI in the germline V gene. The V and J ends lost 0 bases and 6 bases respectively, with 11 bases between them. The CDR3 runs to 14 residues. This CDR3 reads CASSYSLGSAEAFF. The CDR3 bases are TGTGCCAGCAGTTACTCGTTAGGGAGCGCTGAAGCTTTCTTT.

The rearrangement uses TRBV7-6 and TRBJ2-5; a weak D match, TRBD2 (5 bases). Germline values: CDR1 SGHVS, CDR2 FNYEAQ. V was shortened by 5 bases and J by 3 bases, with 19 bases between the two germline ends. The CDR3 is 16 residues long. CDR3 amino acids: CASSQSDLRAEETQYF. The CDR3 nucleotides read TGTGCCAGCAGCCAATCTGATTTGAGGGCAGAAGAGACCCAGTACTTC. Variable domain in full (rest from reference TRBV7-6 and TRBJ2-5): GAGVSQSPRYKVTKRGQDVALRCDPISGHVSLYWYRQALGQGPEFLTYFNYEAQQDKSGLPNDRFSAERPEGSISTLTIQRTEQRDSAMYRCASSQSDLRAEETQYFGPGTRLLVL.

V usage is TRBV6-5 and J usage is TRBJ2-7, with 9 bases lining up with TRBD1. J was trimmed by 6 bases and V by 4 bases; bases with no gene match: 13. The CDR3 extends over 16 amino acids. Germline CDR1 reads MNHEY; CDR2 reads SVGAGI. CDR3 bases: TGTGCCAGCAGTTCTGTATCCGGGACAGGGAGCGGCGAGCAGTACTTC. Protein product: CASSSVSGTGSGEQYF.

CDR3 sequence (DNA): TGTGCCAGCAGCTTAAGGTCTAGCGGGGCCTACGAGCAGTACTTC. It encodes CASSLRSSGAYEQYF. The chain carries TRBV7-2 and TRBJ2-7; 9 bases match TRBD2. This CDR3 spans 15 amino acids. Germline V gene data show CDR1 as SGHTA and CDR2 as FQGNSA. The junction had 4 bases not matched to a gene; V was cut back by 2 bases and J by 2 bases.

As regards this clone: Other DNA sequences in this sample translate to the same CDR3. The gene calls are TRBV6-6 and TRBJ2-1, with 13 bases matching TRBD2. CDR1 and CDR2 (germline): MNHNY, SVGAGI (reference sequence). Trimming at V came to 5 bases and at J to 4 bases, leaving 2 bases not matched to a gene. CDR3 length: 15 amino acids. CDR3 amino acids: CASSPLAGGYNEQFF. DNA for the CDR3: TGTGCCAGCAGTCCACTAGCGGGAGGGTACAATGAGCAGTTCTTC.

J is TRBJ2-7 and V is TRBV29-1; 7 bases align to TRBD1. This CDR3 contains 15 residues. After removal of 0 bases from V and 3 bases from J, the junction contained 8 bases not matched to a gene. The germline V gene encodes CDR1 SQVTM and CDR2 ANQGSEA. The CDR3 loop is CSVEETGQIHYEQYF. CDR3 in DNA: TGCAGCGTTGAAGAAACGGGACAGATCCACTACGAGCAGTACTTC.

The rearrangement uses TRBV18 and TRBJ1-1; 11 bases fit TRBD1. Germline CDR1 reads KGHSH; CDR2 reads LQKENI. This CDR3 has 16 amino acids. The trim removed 3 bases at V and 0 bases at J, leaving 3 bases unmatched. The CDR3 reads CASSPGQGGMNTEAFF. CDR3 nucleotides: TGTGCCAGCTCACCGGGACAGGGGGGGATGAACACTGAAGCTTTCTTT.

The chain has TRBV28 and TRBJ1-5; no clear D gene. The CDR3 contains 11 residues. Per germline, CDR1 MDHEN and CDR2 SYDVKM. V dropped 5 bases and J dropped 5 bases, with 4 bases sitting between them. This chain's CDR3 is CASSLYQPQHF. The DNA for the CDR3 is TGTGCCAGCAGTCTTTATCAGCCCCAGCATTTT.

This rearrangement joins TRBV2 to TRBJ1-1; the D gene is possibly TRBD1 (5 bases). With 4 bases removed from V and 0 bases from J, the gap between germline ends came to 9 bases. The germline gives CDR1 SNHLY, CDR2 FYNNEI. There are 14 residues in the CDR3. The CDR3: CASSALTVNTEAFF. In DNA, the CDR3 is TGTGCCAGCAGTGCTTTGACAGTGAACACTGAAGCTTTCTTT.

This chain connects TRBV10-3 to TRBJ2-3; D not certain. Germline CDR1 ENHRY, CDR2 SYGVKD. There are 11 residues in the CDR3. Trimming stripped 4 bases from V and 4 bases from J, with 3 bases between. The CDR3 DNA sequence: TGTGCCATCAGTGCGGCAGATACGCAGTATTTT. Its translation is CAISAADTQYF.